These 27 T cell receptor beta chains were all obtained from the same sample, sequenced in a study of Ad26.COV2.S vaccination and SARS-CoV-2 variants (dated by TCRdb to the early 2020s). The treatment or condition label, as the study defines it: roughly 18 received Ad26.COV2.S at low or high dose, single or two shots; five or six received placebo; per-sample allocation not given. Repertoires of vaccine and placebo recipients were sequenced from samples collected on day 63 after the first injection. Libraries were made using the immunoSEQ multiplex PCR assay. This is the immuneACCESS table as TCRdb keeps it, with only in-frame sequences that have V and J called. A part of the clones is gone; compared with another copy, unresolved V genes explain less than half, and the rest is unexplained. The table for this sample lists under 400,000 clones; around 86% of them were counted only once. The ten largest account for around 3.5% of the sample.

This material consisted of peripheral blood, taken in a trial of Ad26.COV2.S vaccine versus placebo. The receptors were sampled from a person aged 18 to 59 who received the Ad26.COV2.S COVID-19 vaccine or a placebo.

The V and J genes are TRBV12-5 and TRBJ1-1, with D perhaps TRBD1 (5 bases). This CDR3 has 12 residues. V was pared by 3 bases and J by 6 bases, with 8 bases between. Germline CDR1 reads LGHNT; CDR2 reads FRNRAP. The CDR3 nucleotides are TGTGCTAGTGGTTTCGGGGGGGCTGAAGCTTTCTTT. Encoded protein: CASGFGGAEAFF.

The CDR3 coding sequence is TGCGCCAGCAGCGGTAGCGGGGGGGCAACCGGGGAGCTGTTTTTT. It codes for CASSGSGGATGELFF. The chain uses TRBV5-1 and TRBJ2-2; 11 bases fit TRBD2. Germline V gene data show CDR1 as SGHRS and CDR2 as YFSETQ. The V segment lost 4 bases and the J segment 5 bases; nucleotides outside the gene matches: 4. CDR3 length: 15 amino acids. The whole variable domain, filled in from reference TRBV5-1 and TRBJ2-2, reads KAGVTQTPRYLIKTRGQQVTLSCSPISGHRSVSWYQQTPGQGLQFLFEYFSETQRNKGNFPGRFSGRQFSNSRSEMNVSTLELGDSALYLCASSGSGGATGELFFGEGSRLTVL.

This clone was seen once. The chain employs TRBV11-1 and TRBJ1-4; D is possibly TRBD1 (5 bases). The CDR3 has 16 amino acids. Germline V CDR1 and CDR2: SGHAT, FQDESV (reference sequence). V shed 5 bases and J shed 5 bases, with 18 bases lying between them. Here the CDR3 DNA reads TGTGCCAGCAGCCCCGGCGTCAGGGACCGCAATGAAAAACTGTTTTTT. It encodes CASSPGVRDRNEKLFF.

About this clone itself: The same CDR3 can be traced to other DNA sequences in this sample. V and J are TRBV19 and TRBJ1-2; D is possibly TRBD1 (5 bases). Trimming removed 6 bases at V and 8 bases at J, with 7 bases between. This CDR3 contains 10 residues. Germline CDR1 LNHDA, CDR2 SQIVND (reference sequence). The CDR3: CASRGDGYTF. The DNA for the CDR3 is TGTGCCAGTAGGGGGGACGGCTACACCTTC.

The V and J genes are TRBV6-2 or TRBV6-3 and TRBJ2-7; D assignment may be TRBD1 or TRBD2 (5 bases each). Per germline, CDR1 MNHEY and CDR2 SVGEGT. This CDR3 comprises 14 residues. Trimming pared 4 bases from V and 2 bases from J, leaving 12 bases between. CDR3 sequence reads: CASSSDRGPYEQYF. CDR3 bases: TGTGCCAGCAGTTCGGACCGGGGCCCCTACGAGCAGTACTTC.

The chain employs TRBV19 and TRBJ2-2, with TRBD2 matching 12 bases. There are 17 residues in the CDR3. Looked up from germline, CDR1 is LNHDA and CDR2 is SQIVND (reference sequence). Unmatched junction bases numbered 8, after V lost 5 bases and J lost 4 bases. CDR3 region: CASSWTSGASRTGELFF. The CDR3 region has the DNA TGTGCCAGTAGTTGGACTAGCGGGGCCTCGCGCACCGGGGAGCTGTTTTTT.

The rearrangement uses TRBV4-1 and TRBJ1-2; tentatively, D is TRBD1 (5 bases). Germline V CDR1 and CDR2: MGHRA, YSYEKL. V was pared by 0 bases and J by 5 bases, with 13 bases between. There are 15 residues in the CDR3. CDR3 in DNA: TGCGCCAGCAGCCAAGATGCATACCAGGGTTATGGCTACACCTTC. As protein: CASSQDAYQGYGYTF.

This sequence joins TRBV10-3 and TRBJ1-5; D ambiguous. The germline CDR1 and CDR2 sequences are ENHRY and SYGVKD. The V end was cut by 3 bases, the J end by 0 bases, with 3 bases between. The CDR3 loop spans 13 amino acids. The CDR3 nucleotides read TGTGCCATCAGTGATCGTAGCAATCAGCCCCAGCATTTT. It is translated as CAISDRSNQPQHF.

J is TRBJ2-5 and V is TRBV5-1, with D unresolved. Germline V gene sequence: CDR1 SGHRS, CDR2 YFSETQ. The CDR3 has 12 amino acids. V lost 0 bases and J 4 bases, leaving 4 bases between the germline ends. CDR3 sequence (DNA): TGCGCCAGCAGCTTGGATACAGAGACCCAGTACTTC. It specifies CASSLDTETQYF.

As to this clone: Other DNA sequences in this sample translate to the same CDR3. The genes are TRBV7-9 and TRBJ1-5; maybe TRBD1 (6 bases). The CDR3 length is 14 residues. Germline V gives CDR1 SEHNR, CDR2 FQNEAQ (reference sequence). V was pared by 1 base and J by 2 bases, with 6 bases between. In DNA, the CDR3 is TGTGCCAGCAGCTTAGGGACAGGCAATCAGCCCCAGCATTTT. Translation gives CASSLGTGNQPQHF. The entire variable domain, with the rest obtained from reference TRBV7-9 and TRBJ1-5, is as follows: DTGVSQNPRHKITKRGQNVTFRCDPISEHNRLYWYRQTLGQGPEFLTYFQNEAQLEKSRLLSDRFSAERPKGSFSTLEIQRTEQGDSAMYLCASSLGTGNQPQHFGDGTRLSIL.

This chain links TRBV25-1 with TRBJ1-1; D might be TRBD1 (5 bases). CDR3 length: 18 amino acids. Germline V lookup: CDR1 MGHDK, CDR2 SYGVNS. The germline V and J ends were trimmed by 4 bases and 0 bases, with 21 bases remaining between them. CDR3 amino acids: CASSAPRGGLPLNTEAFF. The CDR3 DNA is TGTGCCAGCAGTGCCCCGCGGGGGGGTTTGCCCCTGAACACTGAAGCTTTCTTT.

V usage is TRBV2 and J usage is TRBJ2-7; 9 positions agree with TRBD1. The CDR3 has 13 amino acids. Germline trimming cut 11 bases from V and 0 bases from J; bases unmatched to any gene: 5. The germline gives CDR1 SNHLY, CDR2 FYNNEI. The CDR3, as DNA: TGTGCCGGACAGGGGCAAAGCTCCTACGAGCAGTACTTC. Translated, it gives CAGQGQSSYEQYF.

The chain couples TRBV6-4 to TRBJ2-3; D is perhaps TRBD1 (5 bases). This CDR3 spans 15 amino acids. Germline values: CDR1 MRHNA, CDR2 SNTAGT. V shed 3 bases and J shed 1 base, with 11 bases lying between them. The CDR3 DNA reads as TGTGCCAGCAGTGAACAGGTGACGGGCACAGATACGCAGTATTTT. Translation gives CASSEQVTGTDTQYF.

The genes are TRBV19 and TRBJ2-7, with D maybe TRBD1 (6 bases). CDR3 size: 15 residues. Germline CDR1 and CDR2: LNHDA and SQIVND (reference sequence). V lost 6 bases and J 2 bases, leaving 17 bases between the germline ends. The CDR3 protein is CASSSRDTNAYEQYF. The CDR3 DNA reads TGTGCCAGTAGCTCGAGGGACACCAATGCCTACGAGCAGTACTTC.

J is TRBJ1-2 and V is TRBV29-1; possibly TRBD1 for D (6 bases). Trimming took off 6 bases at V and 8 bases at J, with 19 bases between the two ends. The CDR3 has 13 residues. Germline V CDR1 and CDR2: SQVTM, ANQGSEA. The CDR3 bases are TGCAGCGTCGCCAGACCCGGGACATCAGGCTACACCTTC. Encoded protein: CSVARPGTSGYTF.

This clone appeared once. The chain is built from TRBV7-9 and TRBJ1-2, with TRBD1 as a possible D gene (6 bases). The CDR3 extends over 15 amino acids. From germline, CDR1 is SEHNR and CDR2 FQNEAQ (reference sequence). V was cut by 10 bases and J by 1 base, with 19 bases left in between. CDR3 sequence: CATEGAGVINYGYTF. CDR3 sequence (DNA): TGTGCCACCGAAGGAGCAGGGGTGATTAACTATGGCTACACCTTC.

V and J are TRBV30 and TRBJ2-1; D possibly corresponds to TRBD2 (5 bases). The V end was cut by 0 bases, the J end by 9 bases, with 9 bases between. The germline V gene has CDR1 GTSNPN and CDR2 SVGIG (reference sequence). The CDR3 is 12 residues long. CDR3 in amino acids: CAWSVLGVEQFF. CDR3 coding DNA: TGTGCCTGGAGTGTTCTGGGAGTTGAGCAGTTCTTC. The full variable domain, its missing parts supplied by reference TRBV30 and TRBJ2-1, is SQTIHQWPATLVQPVGSPLSLECTVEGTSNPNLYWYRQAAGRGLQLLFYSVGIGQISSEVPQNLSASRPQDRQFILSSKKLLLSDSGFYLCAWSVLGVEQFFGPGTRLTVL.

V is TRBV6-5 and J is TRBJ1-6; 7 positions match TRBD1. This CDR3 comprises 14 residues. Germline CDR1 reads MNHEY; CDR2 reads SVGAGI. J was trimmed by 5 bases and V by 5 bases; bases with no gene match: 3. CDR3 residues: CASSRQGHNSPLHF. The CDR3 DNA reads TGTGCCAGCAGTCGACAGGGACATAATTCACCCCTCCACTTT.

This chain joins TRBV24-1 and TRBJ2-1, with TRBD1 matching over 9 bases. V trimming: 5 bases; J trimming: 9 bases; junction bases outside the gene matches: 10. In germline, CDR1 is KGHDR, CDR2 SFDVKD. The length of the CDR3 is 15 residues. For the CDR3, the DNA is TGTGCCACCAGTGTCGGGACAGGGTCGGGAGGTGAGCAGTTCTTC. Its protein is CATSVGTGSGGEQFF.

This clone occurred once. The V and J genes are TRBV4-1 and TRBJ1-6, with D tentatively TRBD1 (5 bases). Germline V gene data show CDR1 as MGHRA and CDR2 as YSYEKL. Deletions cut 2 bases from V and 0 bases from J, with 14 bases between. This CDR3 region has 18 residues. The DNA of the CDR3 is TGCGCCAGCAGCCAATTTGGGACGGTCAGCTCCTATAATTCACCCCTCCACTTT. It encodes CASSQFGTVSSYNSPLHF.

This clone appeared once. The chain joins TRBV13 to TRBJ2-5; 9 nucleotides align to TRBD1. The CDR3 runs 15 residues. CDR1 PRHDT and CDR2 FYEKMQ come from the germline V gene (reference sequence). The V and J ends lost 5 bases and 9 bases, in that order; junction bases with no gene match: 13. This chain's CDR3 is CASSPSDRGTAAQYF. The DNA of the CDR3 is TGTGCCAGCAGCCCCAGCGACAGGGGGACCGCGGCCCAGTACTTC.

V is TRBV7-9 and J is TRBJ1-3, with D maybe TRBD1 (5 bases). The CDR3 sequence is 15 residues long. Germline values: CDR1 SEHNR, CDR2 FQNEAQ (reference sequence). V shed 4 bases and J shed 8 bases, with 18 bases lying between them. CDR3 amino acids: CASSSQGTFGDTIYF. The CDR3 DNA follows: TGTGCCAGCAGCTCCCAGGGAACCTTCGGAGACACCATATATTTT.

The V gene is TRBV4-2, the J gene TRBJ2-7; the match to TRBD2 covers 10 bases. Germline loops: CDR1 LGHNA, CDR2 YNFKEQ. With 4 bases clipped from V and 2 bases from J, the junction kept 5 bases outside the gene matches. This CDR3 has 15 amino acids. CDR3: CASSPLAGEAYEQYF. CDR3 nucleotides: TGTGCCAGCAGCCCGCTAGCGGGGGAAGCCTACGAGCAGTACTTC.

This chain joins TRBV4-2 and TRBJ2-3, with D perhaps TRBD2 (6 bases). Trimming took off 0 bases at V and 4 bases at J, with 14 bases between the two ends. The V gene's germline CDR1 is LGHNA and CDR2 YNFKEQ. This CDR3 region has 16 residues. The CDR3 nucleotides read TGTGCCAGCAGCCAAGAAGGGACTTCCTTGGCAGATACGCAGTATTTT. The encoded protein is CASSQEGTSLADTQYF.

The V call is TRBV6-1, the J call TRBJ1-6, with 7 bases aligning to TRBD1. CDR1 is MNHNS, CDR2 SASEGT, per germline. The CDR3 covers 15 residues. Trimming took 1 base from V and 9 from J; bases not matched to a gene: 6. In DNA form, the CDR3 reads TGTGCCAGCAGTGAAGTTAGGGCAGGGGGTTCACCCCTCCACTTT. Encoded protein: CASSEVRAGGSPLHF.

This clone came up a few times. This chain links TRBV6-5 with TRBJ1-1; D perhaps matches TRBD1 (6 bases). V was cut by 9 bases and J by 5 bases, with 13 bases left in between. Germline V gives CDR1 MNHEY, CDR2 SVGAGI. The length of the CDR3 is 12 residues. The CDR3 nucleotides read TGTGCCAGTCGAGGGGGGGCTACTGAAGCTTTCTTT. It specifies CASRGGATEAFF.

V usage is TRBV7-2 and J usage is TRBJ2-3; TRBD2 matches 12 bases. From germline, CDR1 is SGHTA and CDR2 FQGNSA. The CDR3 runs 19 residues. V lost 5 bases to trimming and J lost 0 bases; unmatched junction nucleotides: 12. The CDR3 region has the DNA TGTGCCAGCAGCCCCCGAGGACTAGCGGGGCCTACTAGCACAGATACGCAGTATTTT. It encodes CASSPRGLAGPTSTDTQYF.